Listed below are T cell receptor beta chains from one sample, sequenced in a study of T cells after somatic rescue of genetic block. Data came from immunoSEQ multiplex PCR; TCRdb stores just in-frame clones and leaves some out. The data show tens of thousands of clones, 85% to 95% seen once. The sample was peripheral blood mononuclear cells (PBMCs). These receptors were collected from a man aged 40-49 years. The CDR3 runs from the conserved cysteine through the conserved F or W. D genes are given only for firm matches. Expanded clones are given a class, and other clones once, few, many or no size at all.

TRBV27	.	TRBJ2-1	.	CASSLFTLASNEQFF	TGTGCCAGCAGTTTATTCACTCTAGCAAGCAATGAGCAGTTCTTC
TRBV15	TRBD1	TRBJ2-5	.	CATSRGGRTGTQETQYF	TGTGCCACCAGCAGAGGGGGACGGACAGGAACCCAAGAGACCCAGTACTTC
TRBV28	.	TRBJ2-5	.	CASSQSKYLWGEETQYF	TGTGCCAGCAGCCAATCCAAATACTTGTGGGGCGAAGAGACCCAGTACTTC
TRBV18	.	TRBJ1-1	.	CASSPWRLNRDTEAFF	TGTGCCAGCTCACCGTGGCGGTTAAACCGAGACACTGAAGCTTTCTTT
TRBV4-3	.	TRBJ2-2	.	CASSSLGLSGELFF	TGCGCCAGCAGCTCCCTGGGGCTCTCCGGGGAGCTGTTTTTT
TRBV2	.	TRBJ2-2	.	CASRPARTGELFF	TGTGCCAGCAGGCCCGCGAGGACCGGGGAGCTGTTTTTT
TRBV2	.	TRBJ2-7	.	CASSVQVYEQYF	TGTGCCAGCAGTGTACAGGTCTACGAGCAGTACTTC
TRBV28	.	TRBJ1-4	.	CASSFSGRLFF	TGTGCCAGCAGTTTTAGTGGTCGGCTGTTTTTT
TRBV6-6	.	TRBJ1-4	once	CASSYRAAEKLFF	TGTGCCAGCAGTTACAGGGCTGCTGAAAAACTGTTTTTT
TRBV30	TRBD1	TRBJ1-5	.	CAWSYQDRGPSNQPQHF	TGTGCCTGGAGTTACCAGGACAGGGGGCCAAGCAATCAGCCCCAGCATTTT
TRBV5-5	TRBD2	TRBJ2-1	.	CASIPGGSANEQFF	TGTGCCAGCATCCCCGGCGGGAGCGCTAATGAGCAGTTCTTC
TRBV18	TRBD2	TRBJ2-5	once	CASSPPLAEQETQYF	TGTGCCAGCTCACCACCCCTAGCGGAACAAGAGACCCAGTACTTC
TRBV5-1	TRBD2	TRBJ2-5	.	CASSLMTSGASSRETQYF	TGCGCCAGCAGCTTGATGACTAGCGGGGCCTCATCAAGGGAGACCCAGTACTTC
TRBV4-2	.	TRBJ1-4	.	CASSLTSIRDPSRWEKLFF	TGTGCCAGCAGCCTAACCTCAATCCGGGACCCATCAAGGTGGGAAAAACTGTTTTTT
TRBV27	.	TRBJ2-5	.	CASSSGETQYF	TGTGCCAGCAGTTCAGGGGAGACCCAGTACTTC
TRBV4-1	.	TRBJ1-5	.	CASSQDLARVVQPQHF	TGCGCCAGCAGCCAAGATTTAGCCAGGGTAGTGCAGCCCCAGCATTTT
TRBV7-9	TRBD2	TRBJ2-3	.	CASSFGLAASDTQYF	TGTGCCAGCAGCTTCGGACTAGCGGCATCAGATACGCAGTATTTT
TRBV18	TRBD1	TRBJ1-2	.	CASSPGQGRDYGYTF	TGTGCCAGCTCACCGGGACAGGGGAGGGACTATGGCTACACCTTC
TRBV9	.	TRBJ2-1	.	CASSVGSTNEQFF	TGTGCCAGCAGCGTAGGTTCAACTAATGAGCAGTTCTTC
TRBV27	.	TRBJ1-6	.	CASSYRVSRNSPLHF	TGTGCCAGCAGCTACAGGGTAAGCAGGAATTCACCCCTCCACTTT
TRBV7-9	.	TRBJ2-5	.	CASSLATGWRGETQYF	TGTGCCAGCAGCTTAGCCACAGGGTGGAGGGGAGAGACCCAGTACTTC
TRBV7-9	.	TRBJ1-3	.	CASSLTGNTIYF	TGTGCCAGCAGCCTTACTGGAAACACCATATATTTT
TRBV6-1	.	TRBJ2-7	.	CASSSLLSPYEQYF	TGTGCCAGCAGTTCCCTTCTCTCTCCCTACGAGCAGTACTTC
TRBV7-9	TRBD2	TRBJ2-1	.	CASSQRTSAYNEQFF	TGTGCCAGCAGTCAACGGACTAGCGCCTACAATGAGCAGTTCTTC
TRBV6-1	.	TRBJ2-5	.	CASSGPARETQYF	TGTGCCAGCAGTGGCCCAGCTCGAGAGACCCAGTACTTC
TRBV15	.	TRBJ1-5	.	CATSRDNQPQHF	TGTGCCACCAGCCGAGACAATCAGCCCCAGCATTTT
TRBV2	.	TRBJ1-1	.	CASTSSFTEAFF	TGTGCCAGCACTTCCAGCTTCACTGAAGCTTTCTTT
TRBV19	TRBD1	TRBJ2-7	.	CATKAGQGGAYEQYF	TGTGCCACAAAAGCGGGACAGGGGGGAGCCTACGAGCAGTACTTC
TRBV4-1	TRBD2	TRBJ2-1	.	CASRRTSGSAYNEQFF	TGCGCCAGCAGGCGGACTAGCGGGAGTGCCTACAATGAGCAGTTCTTC
TRBV4-1	.	TRBJ2-5	.	CASSRAGTVQETQYF	TGCGCCAGCAGCCGGGCCGGGACCGTCCAAGAGACCCAGTACTTC
TRBV30	.	TRBJ1-5	few	CAWRRGNQPQHF	TGTGCCTGGAGAAGGGGCAATCAGCCCCAGCATTTT
TRBV11-2	.	TRBJ2-2	.	CASSPPGRNTGELFF	TGTGCCAGCAGCCCGCCGGGCCGGAACACCGGGGAGCTGTTTTTT
TRBV19	.	TRBJ2-3	once	CASSMTGRDTQYF	TGTGCCAGTAGTATGACAGGGAGGGATACGCAGTATTTT
TRBV4-1	.	TRBJ2-1	.	CASSQVSGGRGQSYNEQFF	TGCGCCAGCAGCCAAGTATCTGGCGGGAGAGGACAGTCCTACAATGAGCAGTTCTTC
TRBV2	.	TRBJ1-5	.	CASTERAGRNSNQPQHF	TGTGCCAGCACTGAGAGGGCAGGGAGGAATAGCAATCAGCCCCAGCATTTT
TRBV9	.	TRBJ2-3	.	CASSVSWGTDTQYF	TGTGCCAGCAGCGTGAGCTGGGGGACAGATACGCAGTATTTT
TRBV2	.	TRBJ1-6	.	CASRGRTQSPLHF	TGTGCCAGCAGGGGCAGGACTCAATCACCCCTCCACTTT
TRBV30	.	TRBJ2-3	.	CAWNQGTTDTQYF	TGTGCCTGGAACCAGGGGACGACAGATACGCAGTATTTT
TRBV6-4	.	TRBJ1-4	.	CASSRQQNEKLFF	TGTGCCAGCAGTAGGCAGCAAAATGAAAAACTGTTTTTT
TRBV7-3	.	TRBJ2-1	.	CASSDRPGSSYNEQFF	TGTGCCAGCAGCGATCGACCGGGGAGCTCCTACAATGAGCAGTTCTTC
TRBV7-9	.	TRBJ2-3	.	CASSLGQVLFDTQYF	TGTGCCAGCAGCTTAGGACAGGTTCTGTTCGATACGCAGTATTTT
TRBV11-2	.	TRBJ1-2	.	CASSLMGGANYGYTF	TGTGCCAGCAGCTTAATGGGTGGGGCTAACTATGGCTACACCTTC
TRBV9	TRBD2	TRBJ2-3	.	CASSPTLAGTQYF	TGTGCCAGCAGCCCTACCTTAGCGGGAACGCAGTATTTT
TRBV12-5	.	TRBJ1-1	once	CASGLHLRRGGTEAFF	TGTGCTAGTGGTTTACACCTCCGGAGGGGAGGAACTGAAGCTTTCTTT
TRBV28	.	TRBJ1-5	.	CASSLSGIWSNQPQHF	TGTGCCAGCAGTTTATCGGGGATTTGGAGCAATCAGCCCCAGCATTTT
TRBV5-1	.	TRBJ2-1	.	CASSLESSHNEQFF	TGCGCCAGCAGCTTGGAGTCTAGCCACAATGAGCAGTTCTTC
TRBV6-1	.	TRBJ1-5	few	CASSEILVWNQPQHF	TGTGCCAGCAGTGAAATCTTAGTATGGAATCAGCCCCAGCATTTT
TRBV6-5	.	TRBJ1-2	once	CASSPDIGYTF	TGTGCCAGCAGTCCGGACATTGGCTACACCTTC
TRBV28	TRBD1	TRBJ2-7	.	CASSFRDRSYEQYF	TGTGCCAGCAGTTTCCGGGACAGATCCTACGAGCAGTACTTC
TRBV6-4	.	TRBJ2-1	.	CASSDSAGRDEQFF	TGTGCCAGCAGTGACTCGGCAGGGCGGGATGAGCAGTTCTTC
TRBV7-6	.	TRBJ1-5	.	CASSVHRDQPQHF	TGTGCCAGCAGCGTACACAGGGATCAGCCCCAGCATTTT
TRBV5-6	TRBD1	TRBJ2-7	.	CASSRRDRGGEQYF	TGTGCCAGCAGCCGTCGGGACAGGGGGGGAGAGCAGTACTTC